This T cell receptor (beta chain) was documented in a study of blood T cell repertoires in COVID-19. The V gene's germline CDR1 is SNHLY and CDR2 FYNNEI. The CDR3 consists of 18 residues. The V and J ends lost 3 bases and 0 bases respectively, with 20 bases between them. Generated by immunoSEQ multiplex PCR, the TCRdb table keeps only in-frame clones and is missing some. The sample contains some 460,000 clones, approximately 86% of which appear only once. Cohorts were determined from participant-reported clinical history. This clone was detected once. Sequencing was carried out using PBMCs or T cells enriched from blood (not recorded which). This sequence joins TRBV2 and TRBJ1-2, with D uncertain. The receptor was isolated from a woman aged 18-29 years who had recovered from COVID-19. CDR3 residues: CASSDSFGSPVANYGYTF. The DNA for the CDR3 is TGTGCCAGCAGTGATAGCTTCGGGTCGCCCGTCGCTAACTATGGCTACACCTTC. The full variable domain, its missing parts supplied by reference TRBV2 and TRBJ1-2, is EPEVTQTPSHQVTQMGQEVILRCVPISNHLYFYWYRQILGQKVEFLVSFYNNEISEKSEIFDDQFSVERPDGSNFTLKIRSTKLEDSAMYFCASSDSFGSPVANYGYTFGSGTRLTVV.